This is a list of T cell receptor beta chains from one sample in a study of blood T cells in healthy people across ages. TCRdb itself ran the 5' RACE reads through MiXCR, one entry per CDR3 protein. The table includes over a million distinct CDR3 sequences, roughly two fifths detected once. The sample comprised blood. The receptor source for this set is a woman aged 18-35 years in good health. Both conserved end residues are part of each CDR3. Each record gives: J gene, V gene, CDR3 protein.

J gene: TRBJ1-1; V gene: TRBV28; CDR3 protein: CAAKGNTEAFF
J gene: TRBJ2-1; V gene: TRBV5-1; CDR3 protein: CASSLVSGSSYNEQFF
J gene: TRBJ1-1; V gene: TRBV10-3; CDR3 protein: CAIRTTGQKNTEAFF
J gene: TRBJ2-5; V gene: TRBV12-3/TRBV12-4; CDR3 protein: CASKGAWQETQYF
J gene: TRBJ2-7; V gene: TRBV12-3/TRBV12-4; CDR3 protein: CASSLILTERYF
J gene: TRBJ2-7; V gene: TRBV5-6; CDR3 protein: CASSFLGTGGSEQYF
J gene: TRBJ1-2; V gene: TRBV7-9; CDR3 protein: CASSYDLSGLGGYTF
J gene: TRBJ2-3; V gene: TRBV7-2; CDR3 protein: CASRISRGGADTQYF
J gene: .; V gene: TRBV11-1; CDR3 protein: CASSCWQGSYNEQYF
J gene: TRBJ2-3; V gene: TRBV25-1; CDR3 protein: CASSELGALTDTQYF
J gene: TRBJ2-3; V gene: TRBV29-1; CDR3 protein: CSVEPRWGTDTDTQYF
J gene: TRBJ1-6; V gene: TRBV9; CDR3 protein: CASIPGPVSSYNSPLHF
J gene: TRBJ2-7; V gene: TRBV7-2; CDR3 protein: CASSPRMGGFSSYEQYF
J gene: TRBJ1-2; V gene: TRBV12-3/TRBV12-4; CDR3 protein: CASDAGGGQGYGYTF
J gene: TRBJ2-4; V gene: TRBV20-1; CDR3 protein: CSAPSDGAHKNIQYF
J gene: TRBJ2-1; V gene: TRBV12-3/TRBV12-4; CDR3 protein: CASSSAGNNEQFF
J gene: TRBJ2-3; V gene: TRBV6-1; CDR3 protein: CASSEVSGGALFTDTQYF
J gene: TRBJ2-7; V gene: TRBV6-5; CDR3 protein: CASSWGLADSYEQYF
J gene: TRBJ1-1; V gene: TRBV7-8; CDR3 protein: CASSLDRVRPGVNTEAFF
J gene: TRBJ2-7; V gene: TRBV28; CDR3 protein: CASSLVLGGSSYEQYF
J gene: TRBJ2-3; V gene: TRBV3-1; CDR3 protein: CASSPSSGITDTQYF
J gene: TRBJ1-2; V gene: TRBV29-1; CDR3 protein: CSVEPDRGVLGGYTF
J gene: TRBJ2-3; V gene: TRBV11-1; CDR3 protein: CASSPSGLSTDTQYF
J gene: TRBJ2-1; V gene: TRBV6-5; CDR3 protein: CASSIDRGSYNEQFF
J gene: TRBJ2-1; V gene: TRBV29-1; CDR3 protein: CSGLPGTYNEQFF
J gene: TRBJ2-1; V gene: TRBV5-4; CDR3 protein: CASSPSPGRTNVNEQFF
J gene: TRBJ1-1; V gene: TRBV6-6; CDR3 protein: CASTRQGTNTEAFF
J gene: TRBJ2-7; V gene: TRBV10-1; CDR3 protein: CASSEGAIGVYEQYF
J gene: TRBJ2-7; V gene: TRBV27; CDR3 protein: CASSFGQGGTYEQYF
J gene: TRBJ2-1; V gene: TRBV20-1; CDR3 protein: CSASTDRGNEQFF
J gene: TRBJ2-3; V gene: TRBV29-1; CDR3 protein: CSVGTGGSLAVTQYF
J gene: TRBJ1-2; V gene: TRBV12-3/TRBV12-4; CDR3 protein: CASSQGQYGYTF
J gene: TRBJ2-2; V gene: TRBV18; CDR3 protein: CASSPAGGRTGELFF
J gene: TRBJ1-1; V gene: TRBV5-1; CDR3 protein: CASSFVGVMNTEAFF
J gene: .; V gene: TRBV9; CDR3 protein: CASSVSGTEASYEQYF
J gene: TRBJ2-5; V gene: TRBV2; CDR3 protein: CASSAAAEQYF